The T cell receptor beta chain under discussion was sequenced for a study of cytomegalovirus exposure and HLA in healthy donors. The table lists this clone with a few counts. Its antigen remains unknown. The CDR3 sequence is 16 residues long. The germline V and J ends were trimmed by 0 bases and 6 bases, with 18 bases remaining between them. Germline V gene data show CDR1 as SGDLS and CDR2 as YYNGEE. Use of 60 Vbeta and 13 Jbeta primers characterized the PCR. The data were produced by immunoSEQ multiplex PCR, yet TCRdb's version contains in-frame clones alone and is incomplete. The table includes under 130,000 clones, roughly 15% detected once. Study results and caveats: Usually a TCR sequence was rare, but some public TCRs were found in many donors.

Sequences were obtained from PBMCs. The chain carries TRBV9 and TRBJ1-1; no clear D. This TCR was recovered from a female donor in good health and CMV-seronegative. In nucleotides, the CDR3 is TGTGCCAGCAGCGTAGAAGGTCTTGAGGGTTCAGCTGAAGCTTTCTTT. Its protein is CASSVEGLEGSAEAFF. Looking up the rest from reference TRBV9 and TRBJ1-1 gives the full variable domain: DSGVTQTPKHLITATGQRVTLRCSPRSGDLSVYWYQQSLDQGLQFLIQYYNGEERAKGNILERFSAQQFPDLHSELNLSSLELGDSALYFCASSVEGLEGSAEAFFGQGTRLTVV.